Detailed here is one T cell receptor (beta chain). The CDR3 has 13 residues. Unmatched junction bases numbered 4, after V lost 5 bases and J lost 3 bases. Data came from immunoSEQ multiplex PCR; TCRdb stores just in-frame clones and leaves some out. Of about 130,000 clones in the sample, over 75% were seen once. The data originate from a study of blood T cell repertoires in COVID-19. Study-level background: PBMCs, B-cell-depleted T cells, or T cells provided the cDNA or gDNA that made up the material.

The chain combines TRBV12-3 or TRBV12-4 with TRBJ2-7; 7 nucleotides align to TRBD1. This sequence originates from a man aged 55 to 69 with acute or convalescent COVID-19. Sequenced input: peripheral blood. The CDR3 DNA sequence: TGTGCCAGCAGTCGACAGGGATTCTACGAGCAGTACTTC. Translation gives CASSRQGFYEQYF.